One and the same sample provided the 15 T cell receptor beta chains below, sequenced in a study of T cells in localized non-small cell lung cancer. The repertoire was sequenced with immunoSEQ multiplex PCR; TCRdb's copy has only in-frame clones and lacks some. The data hold roughly 35,000 clones, with around nine tenths observed a single time. The material sequenced was peripheral blood, taken before any cancer treatment. The origin of the receptors is a female donor older than 55 with stage I lung adenocarcinoma.

The genes are TRBV5-1 and TRBJ2-3; D unresolved. The CDR3 has 15 residues. Germline CDR1 is SGHRS and CDR2 is YFSETQ. V lost 1 base and J lost 2, with 11 bases in between. CDR3 coding DNA: TGCGCCAGCAGCTTGCGATCACTGGACACAGATACGCAGTATTTT. It translates to CASSLRSLDTDTQYF.

V usage is TRBV19 and J usage is TRBJ1-2; 7 bases map to TRBD1. This CDR3 contains 15 residues. The V gene's germline CDR1 is LNHDA and CDR2 SQIVND (reference sequence). V lost 2 bases, J lost 4 bases, and 7 bases stayed unmatched. CDR3 sequence (DNA): TGTGCCAGTAGTATACCCGGGACAGACCGCTATGGCTACACCTTC. Translating it yields CASSIPGTDRYGYTF.

The rearrangement joins TRBV15 to TRBJ2-7; a weak D match, TRBD1 (6 bases). V lost 0 bases and J 2 bases, leaving 11 bases between the germline ends. Germline V gene sequence: CDR1 LNHNV, CDR2 YYDKDF (reference sequence). The CDR3 consists of 15 residues. The CDR3 region has the DNA TGTGCCACCAGCAGAGATCTAGGGGGAGCCTACGAGCAGTACGTC. It specifies CATSRDLGGAYEQYV.

This clone was observed a single time. J is TRBJ1-6 and V is TRBV19; 8 nucleotides match TRBD1. With V trimmed by 7 bases and J by 10 bases, 12 bases remained unmatched. Germline V gene data show CDR1 as LNHDA and CDR2 as SQIVND (reference sequence). The CDR3 extends over 15 amino acids. In DNA, the CDR3 is TGTGCCAGTACTCACAGGGGGGGATCGGGATCACCCCTCCACTTT. Protein product: CASTHRGGSGSPLHF.

This clone has only one observation. The chain links TRBV6-1 to TRBJ2-3, with D possibly matching TRBD2 (7 bases). Between the trimmed V and J ends, which lost 4 bases and 4 bases, there was a span of 12 bases. Germline V gene data show CDR1 as MNHNS and CDR2 as SASEGT. The CDR3 spans 14 residues. Written as DNA, the CDR3 is TGTGCCAGCAGTGTGGGCGGGGGCTCAGATACGCAGTATTTT. Translated: CASSVGGGSDTQYF.

The chain has TRBV11-3 and TRBJ2-3; perhaps TRBD2 as D (6 bases). The ends were cut back, 0 bases at V and 1 base at J, with 11 bases in the middle. CDR1 and CDR2 (germline): SGHNT, YENEEA. The CDR3 consists of 16 residues. CDR3 sequence: CASSLDAWGGTDTQYF. CDR3 sequence (DNA): TGTGCCAGCAGCTTAGATGCGTGGGGGGGCACAGATACGCAGTATTTT. Based on the CDR3 plus reference TRBV11-3 and TRBJ2-3, the full variable domain is EAGVVQSPRYKIIEKKQPVAFWCNPISGHNTLYWYLQNLGQGPELLIRYENEEAVDDSQLPKDRFSAERLKGVDSTLKIQPAELGDSAVYLCASSLDAWGGTDTQYFGPGTRLTVL.

The rearrangement joins TRBV18 to TRBJ2-3, with 11 nucleotides matching TRBD1. This CDR3 region has 18 residues. Germline loops: CDR1 KGHSH, CDR2 LQKENI. V shed 2 bases, J shed 6 bases, and the junction held 13 bases outside the gene matches. CDR3 residues: CASSPGTGGFSSLDTQYF. In DNA, the CDR3 is TGTGCCAGCTCACCAGGGACAGGGGGTTTTTCATCGCTTGATACGCAGTATTTT.

The chain has TRBV5-1 and TRBJ2-3; D is unclear. The CDR3 is 11 residues long. Germline V gene sequence: CDR1 SGHRS, CDR2 YFSETQ. Between the trimmed V and J ends, which lost 2 bases and 6 bases, there was a span of 4 bases. The CDR3: CASSFTDTQYF. The DNA for the CDR3 is TGCGCCAGCAGCTTTACCGATACGCAGTATTTT.

The V and J genes are TRBV7-2 and TRBJ2-7; TRBD2 matches 16 bases. Germline assignment: CDR1 SGHTA and CDR2 FQGNSA. This CDR3 region has 17 residues. V dropped 4 bases and J dropped 6; count of bases not matched to a gene: 9. The CDR3 nucleotides are TGTGCCAGCAGCTCTGTCCCGGGACTAGCGGGGGGGCGCGAGCAGTACTTC. Amino acids: CASSSVPGLAGGREQYF.

The rearrangement links TRBV5-1 to TRBJ1-1; D not resolved. V was cut by 2 bases and J by 1 base, with 6 bases left in between. CDR1 is SGHRS and CDR2 is YFSETQ in the germline V gene. CDR3 length: 13 residues. CDR3: CASSFTQNTEAFF. In DNA, the CDR3 is TGCGCCAGCAGCTTTACCCAGAACACTGAAGCTTTCTTT. Looking up the rest from reference TRBV5-1 and TRBJ1-1 gives the full variable domain: KAGVTQTPRYLIKTRGQQVTLSCSPISGHRSVSWYQQTPGQGLQFLFEYFSETQRNKGNFPGRFSGRQFSNSRSEMNVSTLELGDSALYLCASSFTQNTEAFFGQGTRLTVV.

The chain carries TRBV7-8 and TRBJ1-4, with D unresolved. Germline V gene lookup returns CDR1 SGHVS and CDR2 FQNEAQ. Between the trimmed V and J ends, which lost 1 base and 8 bases, there was a span of 11 bases. The CDR3 extends over 14 amino acids. In DNA, the CDR3 is TGTGCCAGCAGCTTAGGTGGAGTAGGGGAAAAACTGTTTTTT. Translation gives CASSLGGVGEKLFF.

This rearrangement joins TRBV7-9 to TRBJ2-7, with D perhaps matching TRBD1 or TRBD2 (5 bases each). V was trimmed by 5 bases and J by 5 bases, leaving 22 bases between them. The CDR3 totals 16 residues. Germline V gene sequence: CDR1 SEHNR, CDR2 FQNEAQ (reference sequence). The DNA of the CDR3 is TGTGCCAGCAGCCCCCCCGACATCGGGGCAGGGCACGAGCAGTACTTC. It specifies CASSPPDIGAGHEQYF.

The chain combines TRBV6-1 with TRBJ1-4, with D hard to call. The CDR3 runs to 15 residues. V was clipped by 5 bases and J by 4 bases, with 14 bases between them. CDR1 is MNHNS, CDR2 SASEGT, per germline. The CDR3 nucleotides are TGTGCCAGCAGTAAATCCCACAGCCTTAATGAAAAACTGTTTTTT. The encoded protein is CASSKSHSLNEKLFF.

V and J are TRBV13 and TRBJ1-2, with no clear D. This CDR3 has 15 amino acids. Germline CDR1 PRHDT, CDR2 FYEKMQ (reference sequence). V dropped 3 bases and J dropped 4 bases, with 15 bases sitting between them. The CDR3 here is CASSLRGPETYGYTF. For the CDR3, the DNA is TGTGCCAGCAGCTTGCGAGGGCCCGAAACCTATGGCTACACCTTC.

The genes are TRBV28 and TRBJ2-5; TRBD1 aligns across 7 bases. There are 15 residues in the CDR3. The J segment lost 2 bases and the V segment lost 6 bases, leaving 9 bases of the junction unmatched. Germline values: CDR1 MDHEN, CDR2 SYDVKM. In nucleotides, the CDR3 is TGTGCCAGCAGGATAGCCTTGGGACAGCAAGAGACCCAGTACTTC. Amino acids: CASRIALGQQETQYF.